Shown below are 20 T cell receptor beta chains from a single sample sequenced in a study of blood T cell repertoires in COVID-19. Libraries were prepared by immunoSEQ multiplex PCR; TCRdb keeps only in-frame clonotypes and omits some of them. This table has 200,000 to 300,000 clones, around 86% appearing once. What was sequenced was peripheral blood. These TCRs come from a woman aged 55-69 years with active or convalescent COVID-19.

This CDR3 is CASGLVVQAAGANVLTF. CDR3 nucleotide sequence: TGTGCTAGTGGTTTGGTAGTACAGGCTGCTGGGGCCAACGTCCTGACTTTC. The V gene is TRBV12-5, the J gene TRBJ2-6; weak D call: TRBD1 (5 bases). Trimming stripped 0 bases from V and 2 bases from J, with 11 bases between. Germline V CDR1 and CDR2: LGHNT, FRNRAP. The length of the CDR3 is 17 residues. The full variable domain, in which reference TRBV12-5 and TRBJ2-6 provide the parts outside the CDR3, is DARVTQTPRHKVTEMGQEVTMRCQPILGHNTVFWYRQTMMQGLELLAYFRNRAPLDDSGMPKDRFSAEMPDATLATLKIQPSEPRDSAVYFCASGLVVQAAGANVLTFGAGSRLTVL.

The rearrangement joins TRBV7-2 to TRBJ2-2, with unresolved D. CDR3 size: 16 residues. The germline CDR1 and CDR2 sequences are SGHTA and FQGNSA. With 2 bases removed from V and 3 bases from J, the gap between germline ends came to 13 bases. The CDR3 region is CASSLREALDTGELFF. CDR3 sequence (DNA): TGTGCCAGCAGCTTACGAGAGGCCCTGGACACCGGGGAGCTGTTTTTT.

The rearrangement uses TRBV5-1 and TRBJ1-6; 7 bases fit TRBD1. V trimming: 5 bases; J trimming: 8 bases; junction bases outside the gene matches: 10. This CDR3 has 15 residues. From germline, CDR1 is SGHRS and CDR2 YFSETQ. The CDR3: CASSPMGTDYSPLHF. The CDR3, as DNA: TGCGCCAGCAGTCCAATGGGGACAGACTATTCACCCCTCCACTTT.

The chain combines TRBV5-6 with TRBJ2-5; D is ambiguous. V shed 2 bases and J shed 5 bases, with 10 bases lying between them. The CDR3 has 13 amino acids. Germline-derived CDR1 and CDR2 are SGHDT and YYEEEE. CDR3 coding DNA: TGTGCCAGCAGCTTTCGGCAACAGGAGACCCAGTACTTC. It codes for CASSFRQQETQYF.

The chain employs TRBV5-5 and TRBJ1-2; D perhaps matches TRBD1 (5 bases). This CDR3 is built from 16 residues. Germline V gene sequence: CDR1 SGHKS, CDR2 YYEKEE (reference sequence). V was clipped by 4 bases and J by 4 bases, with 20 bases between them. The DNA of the CDR3 is TGTGCCAGCAGCCCCCCAGCGGGGGAAGTAGGCTATGGCTACACCTTC. Its translation: CASSPPAGEVGYGYTF. The variable domain in full, with the rest retrieved from reference TRBV5-5 and TRBJ1-2, is DAGVTQSPTHLIKTRGQQVTLRCSPISGHKSVSWYQQVLGQGPQFIFQYYEKEERGRGNFPDRFSARQFPNYSSELNVNALLLGDSALYLCASSPPAGEVGYGYTFGSGTRLTVV.

This sequence joins TRBV7-8 and TRBJ1-1, with D perhaps matching TRBD1 (6 bases). Germline loops: CDR1 SGHVS, CDR2 FQNEAQ. V lost 4 bases and J 11 bases, leaving 17 bases between the germline ends. This CDR3 is built from 13 residues. The CDR3 reads CASSYRQALRAFF. CDR3 bases: TGTGCCAGCAGCTATAGACAGGCGCTAAGGGCTTTCTTT.

The rearrangement links TRBV21-1 to TRBJ1-2. TRBV21-1 is recorded as a pseudogene. The CDR3 is 15 residues long. The CDR3 DNA sequence: TGTGCCAGCAGCATAGGAGGCGGGGGACCCTATGGCTACACCTTC. This encodes CASSIGGGGPYGYTF.

This clone showed up just once. CDR3 amino acids: CASSQGGQGFYGYTF. For the CDR3, the DNA is TGCGCCAGCAGCCAAGGAGGTCAGGGATTCTATGGCTACACCTTC. The V call is TRBV4-1, the J call TRBJ1-2, with a possible D match to TRBD1 (5 bases). Germline lookup yields CDR1 MGHRA and CDR2 YSYEKL. This CDR3 comprises 15 residues. The V and J ends lost 1 base and 4 bases respectively, with 13 bases between them.

The V and J genes are TRBV9 and TRBJ2-1, with 12 bases matching TRBD2. J gave up 0 bases and V 3 bases, and 13 bases lay outside the gene matches. The germline gives CDR1 SGDLS, CDR2 YYNGEE. The CDR3 sequence is 20 residues long. CDR3 in amino acids: CASSASLLAGGQSSYNEQFF. Here the CDR3 DNA reads TGTGCCAGCAGCGCAAGCCTACTAGCGGGGGGCCAGAGCTCCTACAATGAGCAGTTCTTC.

A few counts support this clone. This chain joins TRBV18 and TRBJ2-5; D possibly corresponds to TRBD1 (5 bases). This CDR3 comprises 14 residues. Trimming removed 3 bases from V and 1 base from J, with 9 bases in between. CDR1 and CDR2 (germline): KGHSH, LQKENI. The CDR3 spells CASSPNRFQETQYF. DNA of the CDR3: TGTGCCAGCTCACCGAACAGGTTCCAAGAGACCCAGTACTTC.

The V gene is TRBV25-1, the J gene TRBJ2-3, with 12 bases matching TRBD1. The CDR3 extends over 15 amino acids. CDR1 and CDR2 from the germline V gene are MGHDK and SYGVNS. Germline trimming cut 8 bases from V and 1 base from J; bases unmatched to any gene: 4. In DNA, the CDR3 is TGTGCCAGCGCCGGGACAGGGGGCCGCACAGATACGCAGTATTTT. Protein product: CASAGTGGRTDTQYF.

The chain has TRBV19 and TRBJ1-2; tentative D call: TRBD1 (6 bases). The V end lost 7 bases, the J end lost 7 bases, and 19 bases lay between the germline ends. The CDR3 spans 14 residues. Looked up from germline, CDR1 is LNHDA and CDR2 is SQIVND (reference sequence). The CDR3 nucleotides read TGTGCCAGTACCTCCATCCAGGGGTACCCTGGCTACACCTTC. Its translation: CASTSIQGYPGYTF.

The chain's CDR3 is CASSPLLKPVISGTGELFF. The CDR3, as DNA: TGTGCCAGCAGTCCCCTCTTAAAACCGGTTATTTCAGGGACCGGGGAGCTGTTTTTT. The J gene is TRBJ2-2, the V gene TRBV27, with a possible D match to TRBD1 (5 bases). Germline lookup yields CDR1 MNHEY and CDR2 SMNVEV (reference sequence). Trimming left V 5 bases short and J 5 bases short, with 27 bases between. The CDR3 extends over 19 amino acids.

A remark on this clone: Other nucleotide sequences from this sample produce the same CDR3. V usage is TRBV18 and J usage is TRBJ1-2; 9 bases are shared with TRBD1. Germline V gene data show CDR1 as KGHSH and CDR2 as LQKENI. The length of the CDR3 is 15 residues. The junction had 8 bases not matched to a gene; V was cut back by 3 bases and J by 6 bases. CDR3 nucleotide sequence: TGTGCCAGCTCACCCTCGAACAGGGGGCTGGATGGCTACACCTTC. It yields the protein CASSPSNRGLDGYTF.

In DNA form, the CDR3 reads TGCGCCAGCAGCCAAGACCTACAGGGTGGTGAGCAGTTCTTC. Amino acids: CASSQDLQGGEQFF. J is TRBJ2-1 and V is TRBV4-3; TRBD1 is a possible D gene (6 bases). The CDR3 is 14 amino acids. The germline V and J ends were trimmed by 0 bases and 9 bases, with 12 bases remaining between them. The germline CDR1 and CDR2 sequences are LGHNA and YSLEER.

This clone occurred once. The chain carries TRBV5-4 and TRBJ1-6; D possibly corresponds to TRBD1 (6 bases). Germline lookup yields CDR1 SGHNT and CDR2 YYREEE (reference sequence). Trimming pared 9 bases from V and 0 bases from J, leaving 19 bases between. The CDR3 covers 17 residues. The DNA of the CDR3 is TGTGCCATGGGATTGGACAGAACAAGCTCCTATAATTCACCCCTCCACTTT. Protein: CAMGLDRTSSYNSPLHF.

The V and J genes are TRBV18 and TRBJ2-1, with 8 positions matching TRBD2. This CDR3 contains 16 residues. The germline CDR1 and CDR2 sequences are KGHSH and LQKENI. J gave up 7 bases and V 0 bases, and 8 bases lay outside the gene matches. CDR3 bases: TGTGCCAGCTCACCACCTCCCAGCGGGGGATCTAATGAGCAGTTCTTC. Its translation is CASSPPPSGGSNEQFF.

The chain uses TRBV2 and TRBJ2-4; D unclear. The CDR3 contains 15 residues. Per germline, CDR1 SNHLY and CDR2 FYNNEI. Trimming cost V 5 bases and J 0 bases, with 11 bases left between them. DNA for the CDR3: TGTGCCAGCAGTTACCTATCCACAGCCAAAAACATTCAGTACTTC. Translation: CASSYLSTAKNIQYF.

The chain links TRBV12-5 to TRBJ2-2; 8 bases match TRBD1. Germline CDR1 LGHNT, CDR2 FRNRAP. The J segment lost 7 bases and the V segment lost 0 bases, leaving 10 bases of the junction unmatched. This CDR3 is 17 amino acids long. CDR3 residues: CASGLVLGRGQGGELFF. In nucleotides, the CDR3 is TGTGCTAGTGGTTTGGTACTCGGCAGGGGGCAGGGCGGGGAGCTGTTTTTT.

This clone appeared once. The chain carries TRBV2 and TRBJ1-1, with a tentative D call TRBD1 (6 bases). Between the trimmed V and J ends, which lost 6 bases and 6 bases, there was a span of 14 bases. The germline V gene encodes CDR1 SNHLY and CDR2 FYNNEI. CDR3 length: 13 amino acids. The CDR3 DNA reads TGTGCCAGCAGCCCAGCAGGGGCGGCTGAAGCTTTCTTT. Its protein product is CASSPAGAAEAFF.